The source of this T cell receptor beta chain is a study of shared clonotypes between healthy human individuals. The length of the CDR3 is 14 residues. Trimming cost V 5 bases and J 0 bases, with 9 bases left between them. CDR1 and CDR2 (germline): SGHDT, YYEEEE. Over several immunoSEQ plates, each subset's genomic DNA was distributed in even portions. Data came from immunoSEQ multiplex PCR; TCRdb stores just in-frame clones and leaves some out. The sample shows over a million clones, roughly 96% of them seen only once. The sequence was collected from a man aged 25-45 years in good health. This sequence joins TRBV5-6 and TRBJ2-4; D perhaps matches TRBD1 (5 bases). Specimen: naive CD4+ T cells sorted from blood. Subset reported: CD45RA+ positively selected. CDR3 sequence: CASRNRLAKNIQYF. The CDR3 DNA reads TGTGCCAGCAGGAACAGGCTAGCCAAAAACATTCAGTACTTC. Using reference TRBV5-6 and TRBJ2-4 for the parts outside the CDR3, the full variable domain is DAGVTQSPTHLIKTRGQQVTLRCSPKSGHDTVSWYQQALGQGPQFIFQYYEEEERQRGNFPDRFSGHQFPNYSSELNVNALLLGDSALYLCASRNRLAKNIQYFGAGTRLSVL.